This T cell receptor (beta chain) emerged from a study of T-cell reconstitution after alpha-beta-depleted transplantation in children. The CDR3 contains 14 residues. Germline CDR1 is LGHNA and CDR2 is YSLEER. V lost 1 base to trimming and J lost 5 bases, with 10 bases between them. Construction of the TCRbeta library involved unique molecular identifiers. TCRdb recomputed calls from the PCR reads with MiXCR, one row per CDR3 protein. The sample has about 360,000 distinct CDR3 sequences, about 14% seen once. This clonotype was observed at least ten times. The sample was PBMCs, taken from the stem cell graft. The chain combines TRBV4-3 with TRBJ2-3, with D possibly being TRBD1 (7 bases). This clonotype was obtained from a human donor who donated a stem cell graft to a child with Fanconi anemia. DNA for the CDR3: TGCGCCAGCAGCCAAGTTCAGGGGGGAGATACGCAGTATTTT. This sequence encodes CASSQVQGGDTQYF.